This T cell receptor (beta chain) was captured in a study of cytomegalovirus exposure and HLA in healthy donors. Study outcomes and limitations: TCR beta V- and J-gene trimming, according to a later analysis, was linked to a missense DCLRE1C variant.

This CDR3 contains 11 residues. Germline lookup yields CDR1 MDHEN and CDR2 SYDVKM. The V end was cut by 5 bases, the J end by 5 bases, with 4 bases between. The primer mix had 60 Vbeta and 13 Jbeta primers. Profiling relied on immunoSEQ multiplex PCR, and the TCRdb table lists in-frame clones only, not all of them. The data contain roughly 140,000 clones, around a tenth of them singletons. This clone was seen only a few times. Its target is unknown. V usage is TRBV28 and J usage is TRBJ1-5; D is undetermined. The clonotype was recovered from a male donor in good health and CMV-seronegative. Sequenced material: PBMCs. CDR3 protein: CASSIDQPQHF. The CDR3 region has the DNA TGTGCCAGCAGTATAGATCAGCCCCAGCATTTT.